The 20 T cell receptor beta chains below come from one sample, sequenced in a study of PD-L1 blockade in urothelial cancer. Produced via immunoSEQ multiplex PCR; TCRdb's table is partial and in-frame only. The repertoire holds roughly 52,000 clones, with 79% as singletons. Time point: pretreatment peripheral blood. The starting material was PBMCs, obtained around atezolizumab (anti-PD-L1) treatment. All receptors derive from a man aged 70-80 years with urothelial cancer.

CDR3 sequence: CASSFSGGLAEKLFF. For the CDR3, the DNA is TGTGCCAGCAGTTTTTCCGGGGGGCTAGCTGAAAAACTGTTTTTT. This chain joins TRBV28 and TRBJ1-4; the D gene is possibly TRBD1 (6 bases). Trimming took off 3 bases at V and 7 bases at J, with 15 bases between the two ends. Germline-derived CDR1 and CDR2 are MDHEN and SYDVKM. This CDR3 contains 15 residues. The whole variable domain, remainder taken from reference TRBV28 and TRBJ1-4, is DVKVTQSSRYLVKRTGEKVFLECVQDMDHENMFWYRQDPGLGLRLIYFSYDVKMKEKGDIPEGYSVSREKKERFSLILESASTNQTSMYLCASSFSGGLAEKLFFGSGTQLSVL.

The chain uses TRBV6-1 and TRBJ2-1; the D is unclear. This CDR3 is built from 13 residues. With 4 bases removed from V and 5 bases from J, the gap between germline ends came to 9 bases. CDR1 is MNHNS and CDR2 is SASEGT in the germline V gene. CDR3 DNA sequence: TGTGCCAGCAGTGCTGAACTTCACAATGAGCAGTTCTTC. Translation: CASSAELHNEQFF.

This clone was seen only a few times. Germline and junction disagree at one end, which may indicate a read error. V gene TRBV30 combines with J gene TRBJ2-7, with a possible D match to TRBD1 (6 bases). The germline CDR1 and CDR2 sequences are GTSNPN and SVGIG (reference sequence). This CDR3 is built from 11 residues. CDR3 residues: CATGKSYEQYF. CDR3 nucleotides: TGCGCCACAGGGAAGTCCTACGAGCAGTACTTC. Full variable domain (outside the CDR3, taken from reference TRBV30 and TRBJ2-7): SQTIHQWPATLVQPVGSPLSLECTVEGTSNPNLYWYRQAAGRGLQLLFYSVGIGQISSEVPQNLSASRPQDRQFILSSKKLLLSDSGFYLCATGKSYEQYFGPGTRLTVT.

This clone has just a few counts. CDR3 sequence reads: CASSLPGRGGNEQFF. The CDR3 DNA follows: TGTGCCAGTAGCCTCCCAGGCCGCGGCGGGAATGAGCAGTTCTTC. This chain links TRBV19 with TRBJ2-1; weak D call: TRBD2 (5 bases). The V gene lost 6 bases and the J gene lost 7 bases, with 19 bases spanning the gap. Per germline, CDR1 LNHDA and CDR2 SQIVND (reference sequence). The CDR3 covers 15 residues.

The chain joins TRBV4-2 to TRBJ2-7; TRBD1 agrees at 9 bases. The V segment lost 0 bases and the J segment 3 bases; nucleotides outside the gene matches: 3. Germline CDR1 LGHNA, CDR2 YNFKEQ. The CDR3 is 15 residues long. DNA for the CDR3: TGTGCCAGCAGCCAAGATGGGGGACAGGGCTACGAGCAGTACTTC. Amino acid sequence: CASSQDGGQGYEQYF.

This clone was detected many times. The gene calls are TRBV7-9 and TRBJ1-1, with 8 positions matching TRBD1. The CDR3 consists of 12 residues. The V gene end was trimmed by 5 bases and the J gene end by 6 bases; junction bases not matched to a gene: 2. In germline, CDR1 is SEHNR, CDR2 FQNEAQ (reference sequence). The chain's CDR3 is CASSGQGSEAFF. CDR3 nucleotides: TGTGCCAGCAGCGGACAGGGCTCTGAAGCTTTCTTT.

The chain carries TRBV6-1 and TRBJ2-7, with TRBD1 as a possible D gene (6 bases). This CDR3 spans 14 amino acids. V lost 5 bases, J lost 0 bases, and 11 bases lay in between. Per germline, CDR1 MNHNS and CDR2 SASEGT. CDR3: CASSSDRASYEQYF. The CDR3 nucleotides read TGTGCCAGCAGTTCGGACAGAGCCTCCTACGAGCAGTACTTC.

The chain uses TRBV9 and TRBJ2-4; maybe TRBD2 (8 bases). The CDR3 has 17 residues. Per germline, CDR1 SGDLS and CDR2 YYNGEE. The V end was cut by 0 bases, the J end by 1 base, with 14 bases between. The DNA of the CDR3 is TGTGCCAGCAGCGTAGCGGGAGGGGGCGCGGCCAAAAACATTCAGTACTTC. Protein sequence: CASSVAGGGAAKNIQYF.

J is TRBJ2-7 and V is TRBV28, with 8 bases aligning to TRBD2. The CDR3 is made up of 16 amino acids. V was clipped by 3 bases and J by 4 bases; unmatched bases: 11. The germline V gene has CDR1 MDHEN and CDR2 SYDVKM. The CDR3 spells CASSFEPGLVSYEQYF. CDR3 nucleotide sequence: TGTGCCAGCAGTTTCGAACCGGGACTAGTTTCTTACGAGCAGTACTTC. The full variable domain, rest sourced from reference TRBV28 and TRBJ2-7, is DVKVTQSSRYLVKRTGEKVFLECVQDMDHENMFWYRQDPGLGLRLIYFSYDVKMKEKGDIPEGYSVSREKKERFSLILESASTNQTSMYLCASSFEPGLVSYEQYFGPGTRLTVT.

The CDR3 DNA is TGTGCCAGCAGTGTTCATCAAGAGACCCAGTACTTC. This encodes CASSVHQETQYF. The V call is TRBV2, the J call TRBJ2-5; no firm D call. The germline CDR1 and CDR2 sequences are SNHLY and FYNNEI. The CDR3 contains 12 residues. The V and J ends lost 4 bases and 2 bases respectively, with 5 bases between them.

The V gene is TRBV30, the J gene TRBJ1-1; no clear D gene. Germline values: CDR1 GTSNPN, CDR2 SVGIG (reference sequence). The CDR3 length is 12 residues. Between the trimmed V and J ends, which lost 4 bases and 3 bases, there was a span of 9 bases. The DNA for the CDR3 is TGTGCCTGGATGAGAGTCCACACTGAAGCTTTCTTT. This sequence encodes CAWMRVHTEAFF. Looking up the rest from reference TRBV30 and TRBJ1-1 gives the full variable domain: SQTIHQWPATLVQPVGSPLSLECTVEGTSNPNLYWYRQAAGRGLQLLFYSVGIGQISSEVPQNLSASRPQDRQFILSSKKLLLSDSGFYLCAWMRVHTEAFFGQGTRLTVV.

The V and J genes are TRBV30 and TRBJ2-3, with TRBD1 matching over 7 bases. Germline loops: CDR1 GTSNPN, CDR2 SVGIG (reference sequence). The CDR3 length is 15 residues. Germline trimming cut 2 bases from V and 2 bases from J; bases unmatched to any gene: 7. The CDR3 nucleotides are TGTGCCTGGAGTCTTGGACAGGACTTCACAGATACGCAGTATTTT. Encoded protein: CAWSLGQDFTDTQYF. The entire variable domain, with the rest obtained from reference TRBV30 and TRBJ2-3, is as follows: SQTIHQWPATLVQPVGSPLSLECTVEGTSNPNLYWYRQAAGRGLQLLFYSVGIGQISSEVPQNLSASRPQDRQFILSSKKLLLSDSGFYLCAWSLGQDFTDTQYFGPGTRLTVL.

V is TRBV7-8 and J is TRBJ1-5; 8 nucleotides match TRBD1. This CDR3 comprises 16 residues. Germline assignment: CDR1 SGHVS and CDR2 FQNEAQ. V lost 1 base and J lost 7; bases outside the gene matches: 9. CDR3 DNA sequence: TGTGCCAGCAGCTTAGACAGGACAGGGTTCGGGCAGCCCCAGCATTTT. Translation: CASSLDRTGFGQPQHF.

This rearrangement joins TRBV5-1 to TRBJ2-7; 12 bases match TRBD2. The J segment lost 6 bases and the V segment lost 2 bases, leaving 9 bases of the junction unmatched. The germline V gene encodes CDR1 SGHRS and CDR2 YFSETQ. The CDR3 spans 16 residues. CDR3 sequence: CASSLDGLAGTGEQYF. CDR3 coding DNA: TGCGCCAGCAGCTTAGACGGACTAGCGGGAACGGGCGAGCAGTACTTC.

The chain links TRBV7-9 to TRBJ2-1; D not certain. The CDR3 length is 13 residues. Germline assignment: CDR1 SEHNR and CDR2 FQNEAQ (reference sequence). Trimming took 2 bases from V and 5 from J, leaving 7 bases between them. The CDR3 sequence is CASSLNGDNEQFF. The DNA of the CDR3 is TGTGCCAGCAGCTTAAATGGAGACAATGAGCAGTTCTTC.

V usage is TRBV12-5 and J usage is TRBJ1-1, with D unresolved. Germline V gene data show CDR1 as LGHNT and CDR2 as FRNRAP. V lost 5 bases and J lost 1, with 8 bases in between. The CDR3 length is 13 residues. Here the CDR3 DNA reads TGTGCTAGTGGTCCGGGATCGAACACTGAAGCTTTCTTT. This encodes CASGPGSNTEAFF.

The V and J genes are TRBV4-1 and TRBJ2-7; no reliable D call. Trimming stripped 1 base from V and 0 bases from J, with 10 bases between. This CDR3 is built from 15 residues. CDR1 MGHRA and CDR2 YSYEKL come from the germline V gene. CDR3 amino acids: CASSQAPAGSYEQYF. In nucleotides, the CDR3 is TGCGCCAGCAGCCAAGCCCCGGCAGGCTCCTACGAGCAGTACTTC.

The chain combines TRBV18 with TRBJ2-5; perhaps TRBD2 as D (5 bases). Deletions cut 2 bases from V and 5 bases from J, with 9 bases between. The CDR3 runs to 13 residues. From germline, CDR1 is KGHSH and CDR2 LQKENI. The CDR3 region has the DNA TGTGCCAGCTCACCATCGGGGAGCGAGACCCAGTACTTC. The encoded protein is CASSPSGSETQYF.

The CDR3 sequence is CASSPRGLEGKQYF. CDR3 DNA: TGTGCCAGCTCACCTAGGGGGCTAGAAGGGAAGCAGTACTTC. The chain employs TRBV18 and TRBJ2-7; 7 nucleotides match TRBD1. Germline-derived CDR1 and CDR2 are KGHSH and LQKENI. After removal of 3 bases from V and 8 bases from J, the junction contained 10 bases not matched to a gene. The CDR3 is made up of 14 amino acids.

Here the CDR3 DNA reads TGTGCCAGCAGCACGACTAGCGGGAGGTATGAGCAGTTCTTC. It yields the protein CASSTTSGRYEQFF. The chain links TRBV5-4 to TRBJ2-1; 13 positions match TRBD2. Germline V lookup: CDR1 SGHNT, CDR2 YYREEE (reference sequence). The CDR3 covers 14 residues. The V gene end was trimmed by 4 bases and the J gene end by 8 bases; junction bases not matched to a gene: 3.